The 26 T cell receptor beta chains below all came from one sample that was sequenced in a study of patients with pleural tuberculosis. TCRdb analysed the reads with MiXCR anew, one entry per CDR3 protein. The repertoire holds around 54,000 distinct CDR3 sequences, less than 8% seen once, with 15% to 20% in the top ten. The source is a human donor with pleural tuberculosis.

The table lists this clonotype with many counts. The rearrangement joins TRBV13 to TRBJ2-2, with TRBD2 as a possible D gene (6 bases). This CDR3 has 15 residues. Trimming removed 5 bases at V and 1 base at J, with 11 bases between. Germline V gene data show CDR1 as PRHDT and CDR2 as FYEKMQ (reference sequence). In DNA, the CDR3 is TGTGCCAGCAGCCTAAGCGGGCGGAACACCGGGGAGCTGTTTTTT. Protein sequence: CASSLSGRNTGELFF.

In its sample, this clonotype was seen many times. The V and J genes are TRBV6-1 and TRBJ1-1; the D is unclear. Trimming cost V 7 bases and J 7 bases, with 13 bases left between them. The CDR3 has 12 amino acids. The germline V gene has CDR1 MNHNS and CDR2 SASEGT. CDR3 loop: CASKPGWIEAFF. The CDR3 DNA reads as TGTGCCAGCAAACCCGGGTGGATTGAAGCTTTCTTT.

With respect to this clonotype: Possible read error: a much larger clone is one base away. The rearrangement links TRBV29-1 to TRBJ2-3, with TRBD2 as a possible D gene (5 bases). The CDR3 extends over 13 amino acids. Germline CDR1 is SQVTM and CDR2 is ANQGSEA. CDR3 protein: CSVVRLSTDTQCF. DNA for the CDR3: TGCAGCGTTGTTAGACTAAGCACAGATACGCAGTGTTTT.

The table lists this clonotype with many counts. The chain has TRBV7-3 and TRBJ2-1; tentatively, D is TRBD2 (6 bases). V was pared by 1 base and J by 6 bases, with 10 bases between. The germline V gene has CDR1 SGHTA and CDR2 FQGTGA. The CDR3 length is 14 residues. CDR3 sequence reads: CASSLISTSNEQFF. For the CDR3, the DNA is TGTGCCAGCAGCTTAATCTCGACTAGCAATGAGCAGTTCTTC. Supplemented by reference TRBV7-3 and TRBJ2-1, the full variable domain reads GAGVSQTPSNKVTEKGKYVELRCDPISGHTALYWYRQSLGQGPEFLIYFQGTGAADDSGLPNDRFFAVRPEGSVSTLKIQRTERGDSAVYLCASSLISTSNEQFFGPGTRLTVL.

This sequence joins TRBV5-4 and TRBJ2-7; D is ambiguous. Per the germline V gene, CDR1 is SGHNT and CDR2 is YYREEE (reference sequence). CDR3 length: 15 residues. V was shortened by 1 base and J by 7 bases, with 18 bases between the two germline ends. CDR3: CASSLRGPIYGEQYF. DNA of the CDR3: TGTGCCAGCAGCTTGCGTGGACCGATCTACGGTGAGCAGTACTTC.

This clonotype was counted ten times or more. The gene calls are TRBV12-3 or TRBV12-4 and TRBJ1-1; weak D call: TRBD1 (6 bases). The V end lost 6 bases, the J end lost 2 bases, and 16 bases lay between the germline ends. This CDR3 contains 15 residues. Written as DNA, the CDR3 is TGTGCCAGCAGCCCACAGACAGGAGAAAACACTGAAGCTTTCTTT. Translating gives CASSPQTGENTEAFF.

This clonotype was detected ten times or more. The V and J genes are TRBV20-1 and TRBJ2-5; maybe TRBD2 (7 bases). The CDR3 consists of 15 residues. CDR1 DFQATT and CDR2 SNEGSKA come from the germline V gene (reference sequence). The V end lost 2 bases, the J end lost 1 base, and 14 bases lay between the germline ends. Here the CDR3 reads CSARPPRGAQETQYF. CDR3 coding DNA: TGCAGTGCTAGACCCCCCCGGGGGGCCCAAGAGACCCAGTACTTC.

This clonotype came up a few times. V gene TRBV5-6 combines with J gene TRBJ2-3; D could derive from TRBD1 or TRBD2 (5 bases each). CDR1 is SGHDT and CDR2 is YYEEEE in the germline V gene. This CDR3 comprises 15 residues. Trimming left V 1 base short and J 2 bases short, with 11 bases between. In nucleotides, the CDR3 is TGTGCCAGCAGCTTGTGGGGGATCCCCACAGATACGCAGTATTTT. Protein product: CASSLWGIPTDTQYF.

This clonotype was seen repeatedly, ten times or more. The CDR3 DNA reads TGTGCCAGCAGTTTAAGAGTACGCACCGGGGAGCTGTTTTTT. It codes for CASSLRVRTGELFF. The V gene is TRBV27, the J gene TRBJ2-2, with unresolved D. This CDR3 region has 14 residues. Trimming cost V 2 bases and J 4 bases, with 8 bases left between them. Germline V gene lookup returns CDR1 MNHEY and CDR2 SMNVEV (reference sequence).

Many counts were recorded for this clonotype. This chain uses TRBV28 with TRBJ1-4; D is uncertain. Trimming took 1 base from V and 0 from J, leaving 12 bases between them. Germline CDR1 is MDHEN and CDR2 is SYDVKM. The CDR3 runs to 17 residues. Here the CDR3 DNA reads TGTGCCAGCAGTTTATTCATGGGGTCAGCAACTAATGAAAAACTGTTTTTT. This encodes CASSLFMGSATNEKLFF.

This clonotype appeared many times. In DNA form, the CDR3 reads TGTGCCAGCGCCCAGATGGTAGCGGGAGTAAGTGAGCAGTTCTTC. It is translated as CASAQMVAGVSEQFF. V is TRBV12-3 or TRBV12-4 and J is TRBJ2-1, with 9 bases identical to TRBD2. V lost 8 bases and J lost 9; bases outside the gene matches: 14. The CDR3 extends over 15 amino acids.

This clonotype has at least ten counts. The chain joins TRBV5-4 to TRBJ2-3; 12 positions agree with TRBD2. The length of the CDR3 is 16 residues. Trimming removed 0 bases from V and 3 bases from J; junction bases left unmatched: 2. Germline loops: CDR1 SGHNT, CDR2 YYREEE (reference sequence). CDR3 residues: CASSLGLAGETDTQYF. Written as DNA, the CDR3 is TGTGCCAGCAGCTTGGGACTAGCGGGAGAGACAGATACGCAGTATTTT.

This clonotype came up many times. The J gene is TRBJ2-2, the V gene TRBV27, with 8 bases aligning to TRBD1. CDR3 length: 18 amino acids. Per germline, CDR1 MNHEY and CDR2 SMNVEV (reference sequence). V shed 1 base and J 3 bases; nucleotides not matched to a gene: 10. CDR3 DNA sequence: TGTGCCAGCAGTTTATACGGACAGGGATTGTCCGACACCGGGGAGCTGTTTTTT. Amino acid sequence: CASSLYGQGLSDTGELFF.

This clonotype has ten or more counts. The chain combines TRBV19 with TRBJ2-7, with TRBD1 matching 10 bases. The V and J ends lost 5 bases and 0 bases, in that order; junction bases with no gene match: 4. CDR1 and CDR2 (germline): LNHDA, SQIVND (reference sequence). The CDR3 has 15 residues. The CDR3 region is CASSWTGGGSYEQYF. The CDR3 DNA follows: TGTGCCAGTAGTTGGACAGGGGGTGGCTCCTACGAGCAGTACTTC.

This clonotype has ten or more counts. The chain is built from TRBV20-1 and TRBJ2-1, with 9 bases fitting TRBD2. Losses at the gene ends were 0 bases for V and 2 bases for J; bases not matched to a gene: 11. CDR1 is DFQATT, CDR2 SNEGSKA, per germline (reference sequence). The CDR3 covers 18 residues. CDR3 sequence: CSARDTREGFTPYNEQFF. The CDR3 bases are TGCAGTGCTAGAGATACGCGGGAGGGGTTCACCCCCTACAATGAGCAGTTCTTC.

This clonotype was counted many times. The chain carries TRBV19 and TRBJ1-5; D call uncertain. This CDR3 comprises 15 residues. The ends were cut back, 7 bases at V and 0 bases at J, with 13 bases in the middle. Germline CDR1 is LNHDA and CDR2 is SQIVND (reference sequence). CDR3: CASTAGDHSNQPQHF. The CDR3 nucleotides read TGTGCCAGTACCGCCGGGGATCATAGCAATCAGCCCCAGCATTTT.

There are many counts of this clonotype. CDR3 protein: CASSEGGTQVDTQYF. The DNA for the CDR3 is TGTGCCAGCAGTGAAGGTGGGACGCAAGTAGATACGCAGTATTTT. V is TRBV6-1 and J is TRBJ2-3; D may correspond to TRBD1 or TRBD2 (5 bases each). Trimming left V 1 base short and J 5 bases short, with 13 bases between. Germline V lookup: CDR1 MNHNS, CDR2 SASEGT. This CDR3 contains 15 residues.

CDR3 sequence (DNA): TGCAGCGTTGAACCCGATGCGCTCTATGGCTACACCTTC. This encodes CSVEPDALYGYTF. The chain couples TRBV29-1 to TRBJ1-2, with no clear D. The CDR3 runs 13 residues. Germline lookup yields CDR1 SQVTM and CDR2 ANQGSEA. The germline V and J ends were trimmed by 2 bases and 4 bases, with 11 bases remaining between them. Drawing the rest from reference TRBV29-1 and TRBJ1-2, the complete variable domain is SAVISQKPSRDICQRGTSLTIQCQVDSQVTMMFWYRQQPGQSLTLIATANQGSEATYESGFVIDKFPISRPNLTFSTLTVSNMSPEDSSIYLCSVEPDALYGYTFGSGTRLTVV.

This clonotype was recorded at least ten times. The chain joins TRBV6-1 to TRBJ2-7, with 11 bases matching TRBD2. The ends lost 6 bases at V and 3 bases at J; junction bases unmatched: 4. This CDR3 is 14 amino acids long. CDR1 is MNHNS and CDR2 is SASEGT in the germline V gene. CDR3 DNA: TGTGCCAGCAGGGCTACTAGCGGGGGCTACGAGCAGTACGTC. This gives the protein CASRATSGGYEQYV.

V is TRBV11-1 and J is TRBJ2-7; D may be TRBD1 (5 bases). With 1 base removed from V and 3 bases from J, the gap between germline ends came to 10 bases. In germline, CDR1 is SGHAT, CDR2 FQDESV (reference sequence). CDR3 length: 14 residues. CDR3 sequence (DNA): TGTGCCAGCAGCTTAGACGCGACAGACTACGAGCAGTACTTC. It translates to CASSLDATDYEQYF.

Details on this clonotype: This could be a read error, since a much larger clone is one nucleotide away. The chain uses TRBV27 and TRBJ2-1; D gene ambiguous. V was trimmed by 3 bases and J by 10 bases, leaving 7 bases between them. The V gene's germline CDR1 is MNHEY and CDR2 SMNVEV (reference sequence). The CDR3 is made up of 11 amino acids. The CDR3 is CASSFGGEQFF. In DNA, the CDR3 is TGTGCCAGCAGTTTTGGTGGAGAGCAGTTCTTC.

This clonotype appeared many times. The CDR3 here is CASTILADNEQFF. The CDR3 DNA reads as TGTGCCAGCACCATACTAGCGGACAATGAGCAGTTCTTC. The J gene is TRBJ2-1, the V gene TRBV11-1, with 8 bases that match TRBD2. J was trimmed by 5 bases and V by 7 bases; bases with no gene match: 4. The CDR3 is 13 amino acids. Germline CDR1 SGHAT, CDR2 FQDESV (reference sequence).

This clonotype was seen ten or more times. The chain uses TRBV20-1 and TRBJ2-1, with D perhaps matching TRBD2 (6 bases). CDR1 is DFQATT and CDR2 is SNEGSKA in the germline V gene (reference sequence). The V gene lost 0 bases and the J gene lost 6 bases, with 15 bases spanning the gap. The CDR3 is 15 amino acids. The CDR3 is CSARDTGSLGNEQFF. Written as DNA, the CDR3 is TGCAGTGCTAGAGATACCGGGAGCTTGGGCAATGAGCAGTTCTTC.

This clonotype occurred many times. The V call is TRBV18, the J call TRBJ2-3, with unresolved D. Germline loops: CDR1 KGHSH, CDR2 LQKENI. V lost 0 bases and J lost 3, with 7 bases in between. This CDR3 is built from 14 residues. The CDR3: CASSPPEPTDTQYF. The CDR3, as DNA: TGTGCCAGCTCACCACCGGAACCTACAGATACGCAGTATTTT.

Details on this clonotype: This may come from a read error, since a much larger clone is one base off. The chain is built from TRBV18 and TRBJ2-7, with D tentatively TRBD1 (5 bases). The length of the CDR3 is 14 residues. CDR1 is KGHSH and CDR2 is LQKENI in the germline V gene. Trimming removed 5 bases from V and 0 bases from J, with 11 bases in between. CDR3 nucleotides: TGTGCCAGCTCATTGGACACTTCCTCCTACGAGCAGTACTTC. Translating it yields CASSLDTSSYEQYF.

The chain links TRBV3-1 to TRBJ2-7; 14 bases fit TRBD2. Germline trimming cut 1 base from V and 4 bases from J; bases unmatched to any gene: 0. Germline CDR1 is LGHDT and CDR2 is YNNKEL (reference sequence). There are 15 residues in the CDR3. Written as DNA, the CDR3 is TGTGCCAGCAGCCAAGGACTAGCGGGAGGGTACGAGCAGTACGTC. It encodes CASSQGLAGGYEQYV.